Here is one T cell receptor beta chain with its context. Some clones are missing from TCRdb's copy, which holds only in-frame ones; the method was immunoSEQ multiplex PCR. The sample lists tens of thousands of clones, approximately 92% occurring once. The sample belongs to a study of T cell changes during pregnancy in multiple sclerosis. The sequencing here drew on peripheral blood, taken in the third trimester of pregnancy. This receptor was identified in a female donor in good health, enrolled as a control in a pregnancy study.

CDR3 nucleotides: TGTGCCAGCACCGCCGGCGCGCGGGCGAATTATGGCTACACCTTC. It yields the protein CASTAGARANYGYTF. This chain connects TRBV28 to TRBJ1-2; no clear D. The CDR3 spans 15 residues. Germline CDR1 reads MDHEN; CDR2 reads SYDVKM. V was cut by 7 bases and J by 5 bases, with 20 bases left in between.